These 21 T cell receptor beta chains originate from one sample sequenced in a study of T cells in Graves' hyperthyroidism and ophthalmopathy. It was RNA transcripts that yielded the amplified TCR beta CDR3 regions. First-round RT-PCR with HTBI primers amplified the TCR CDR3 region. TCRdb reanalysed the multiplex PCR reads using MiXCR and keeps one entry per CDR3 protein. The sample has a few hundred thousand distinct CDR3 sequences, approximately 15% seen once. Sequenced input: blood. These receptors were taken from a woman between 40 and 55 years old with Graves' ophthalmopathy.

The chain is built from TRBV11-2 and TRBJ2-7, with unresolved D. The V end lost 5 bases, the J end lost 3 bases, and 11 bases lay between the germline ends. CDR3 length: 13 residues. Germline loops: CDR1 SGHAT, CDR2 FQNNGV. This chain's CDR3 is CASSRAKGYEQYF. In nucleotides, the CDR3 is TGTGCCAGCAGCAGAGCGAAAGGCTACGAGCAGTACTTC.

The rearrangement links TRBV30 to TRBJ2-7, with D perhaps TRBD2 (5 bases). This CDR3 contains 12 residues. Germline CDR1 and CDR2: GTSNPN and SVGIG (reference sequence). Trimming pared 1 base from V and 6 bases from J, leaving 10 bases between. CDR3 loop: CAWSGKRVEQYF. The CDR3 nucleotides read TGTGCCTGGAGTGGGAAGAGGGTCGAGCAGTACTTC.

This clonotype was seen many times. DNA of the CDR3: TGTGCCAGCAGCCCCGACAGGGACCAATACTACGAGCAGTACTTC. Translated: CASSPDRDQYYEQYF. The rearrangement links TRBV12-3 or TRBV12-4 to TRBJ2-7, with 7 bases lining up with TRBD1. This CDR3 is built from 15 residues. J lost 3 bases, V lost 6 bases, and 11 bases had no gene match.

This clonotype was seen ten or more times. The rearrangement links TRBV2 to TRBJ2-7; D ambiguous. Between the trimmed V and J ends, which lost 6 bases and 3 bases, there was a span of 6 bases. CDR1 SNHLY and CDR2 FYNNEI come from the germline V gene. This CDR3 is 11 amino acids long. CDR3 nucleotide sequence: TGTGCCAGCAGGAAGGTCTACGAGCAGTACTTC. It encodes CASRKVYEQYF.

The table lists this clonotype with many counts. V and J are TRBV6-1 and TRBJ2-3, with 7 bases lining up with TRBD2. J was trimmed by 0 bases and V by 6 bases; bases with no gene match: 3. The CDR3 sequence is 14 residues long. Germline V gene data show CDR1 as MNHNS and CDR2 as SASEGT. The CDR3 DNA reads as TGTGCCAGCAGAACGGGGGGAAGCACAGATACGCAGTATTTT. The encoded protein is CASRTGGSTDTQYF.

This CDR3 reads CASSNGRAGEQYF. CDR3 in DNA: TGTGCCAGTAGTAATGGCAGGGCGGGAGAGCAGTACTTC. The V and J genes are TRBV19 and TRBJ2-7, with D perhaps matching TRBD2 (6 bases). CDR1 LNHDA and CDR2 SQIVND come from the germline V gene (reference sequence). The CDR3 runs to 13 residues. V was cut by 4 bases and J by 7 bases, with 14 bases left in between.

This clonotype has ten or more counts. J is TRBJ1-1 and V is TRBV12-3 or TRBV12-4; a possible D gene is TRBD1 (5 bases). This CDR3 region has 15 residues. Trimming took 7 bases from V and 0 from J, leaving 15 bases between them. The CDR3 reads CASTRRGGLNTEAFF. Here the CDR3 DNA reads TGTGCCAGCACCCGGAGGGGAGGGTTGAACACTGAAGCTTTCTTT.

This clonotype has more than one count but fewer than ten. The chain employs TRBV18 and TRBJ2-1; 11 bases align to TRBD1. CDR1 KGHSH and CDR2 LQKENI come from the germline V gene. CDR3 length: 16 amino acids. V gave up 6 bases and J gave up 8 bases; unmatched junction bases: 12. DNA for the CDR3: TGTGCCAGCTCGCCCTTCGGACAGGGGGCTTTGTATGAGCAGTTCTTC. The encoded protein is CASSPFGQGALYEQFF.

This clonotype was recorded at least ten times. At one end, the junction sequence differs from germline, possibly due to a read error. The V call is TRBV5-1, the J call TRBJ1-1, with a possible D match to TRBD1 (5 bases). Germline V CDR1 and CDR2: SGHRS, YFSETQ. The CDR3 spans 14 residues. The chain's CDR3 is CASSLGGVNTEAFF. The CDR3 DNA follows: TGTGCCAGCAGCCTGGGGGGTGTGAACACTGAAGCTTTCTTT. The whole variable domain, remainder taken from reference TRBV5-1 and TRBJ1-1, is KAGVTQTPRYLIKTRGQQVTLSCSPISGHRSVSWYQQTPGQGLQFLFEYFSETQRNKGNFPGRFSGRQFSNSRSEMNVSTLELGDSALYLCASSLGGVNTEAFFGQGTRLTVV.

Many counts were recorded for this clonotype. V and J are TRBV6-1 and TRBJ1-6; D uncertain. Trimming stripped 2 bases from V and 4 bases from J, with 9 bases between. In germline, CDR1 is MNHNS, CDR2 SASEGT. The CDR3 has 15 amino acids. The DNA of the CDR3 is TGTGCCAGCAGTGAATTCGCCGTATATAATTCACCCCTCCACTTT. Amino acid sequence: CASSEFAVYNSPLHF.

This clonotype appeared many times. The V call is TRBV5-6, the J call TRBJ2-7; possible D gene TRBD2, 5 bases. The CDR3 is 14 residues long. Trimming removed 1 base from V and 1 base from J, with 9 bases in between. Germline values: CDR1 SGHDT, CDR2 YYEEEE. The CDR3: CASSLPGSSYEQYF. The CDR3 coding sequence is TGTGCCAGCAGCTTGCCGGGATCGTCCTACGAGCAGTACTTC.

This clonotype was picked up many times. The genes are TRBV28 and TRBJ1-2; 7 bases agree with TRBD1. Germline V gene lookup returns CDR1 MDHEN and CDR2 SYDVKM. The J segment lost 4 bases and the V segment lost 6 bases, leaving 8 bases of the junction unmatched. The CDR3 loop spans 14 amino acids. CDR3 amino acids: CASSLDRLPYGYTF. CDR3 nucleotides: TGTGCCAGCAGCCTGGACAGGCTGCCCTATGGCTACACCTTC.

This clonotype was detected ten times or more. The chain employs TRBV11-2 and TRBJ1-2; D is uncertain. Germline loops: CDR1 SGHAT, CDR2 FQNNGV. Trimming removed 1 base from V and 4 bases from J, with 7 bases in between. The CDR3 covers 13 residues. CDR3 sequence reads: CASSLGRLYGYTF. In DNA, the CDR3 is TGTGCCAGCAGCTTAGGCCGGCTCTATGGCTACACCTTC. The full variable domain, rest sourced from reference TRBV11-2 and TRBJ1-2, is EAGVAQSPRYKIIEKRQSVAFWCNPISGHATLYWYQQILGQGPKLLIQFQNNGVVDDSQLPKDRFSAERLKGVDSTLKIQPAKLEDSAVYLCASSLGRLYGYTFGSGTRLTVV.

This CDR3 reads CSVEMGTGDRGGGYTF. The CDR3 DNA is TGCAGCGTTGAAATGGGGACAGGGGACCGCGGGGGTGGCTACACCTTC. This chain uses TRBV29-1 with TRBJ1-2, with 10 bases identical to TRBD1. Trimming cost V 2 bases and J 7 bases; bases outside gene matches: 13. In germline, CDR1 is SQVTM, CDR2 ANQGSEA. The CDR3 length is 16 residues.

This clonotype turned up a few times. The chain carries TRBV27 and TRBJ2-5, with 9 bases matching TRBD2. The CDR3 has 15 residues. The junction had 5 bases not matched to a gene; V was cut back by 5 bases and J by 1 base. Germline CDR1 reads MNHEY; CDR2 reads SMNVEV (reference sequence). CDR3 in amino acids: CASSLASGIQETQYF. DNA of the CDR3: TGTGCCAGCAGTCTGGCTAGCGGGATCCAAGAGACCCAGTACTTC.

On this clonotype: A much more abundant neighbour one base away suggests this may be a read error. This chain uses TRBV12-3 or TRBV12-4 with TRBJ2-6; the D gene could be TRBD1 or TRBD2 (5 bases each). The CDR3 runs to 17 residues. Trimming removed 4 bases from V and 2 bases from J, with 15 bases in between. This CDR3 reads CASSWGPQVTGANVLTF. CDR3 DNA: TGTGCCAGCAGTTGGGGACCGCAAGTGACTGGGGCCAACGTCCTGACTTTC.

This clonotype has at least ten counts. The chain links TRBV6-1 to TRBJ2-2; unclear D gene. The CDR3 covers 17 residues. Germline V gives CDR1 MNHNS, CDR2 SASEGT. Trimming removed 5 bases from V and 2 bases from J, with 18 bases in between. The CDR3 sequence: CASSYLPVQANTGELFF. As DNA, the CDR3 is TGTGCCAGCAGTTATTTGCCCGTTCAGGCAAACACCGGGGAGCTGTTTTTT.

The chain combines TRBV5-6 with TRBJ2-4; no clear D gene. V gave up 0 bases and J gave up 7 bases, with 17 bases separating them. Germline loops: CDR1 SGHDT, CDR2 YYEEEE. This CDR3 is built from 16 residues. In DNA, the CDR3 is TGTGCCAGCAGCTTGGTGGGGTCAGAGAGCCCCAACATTCAGTACTTC. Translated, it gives CASSLVGSESPNIQYF.

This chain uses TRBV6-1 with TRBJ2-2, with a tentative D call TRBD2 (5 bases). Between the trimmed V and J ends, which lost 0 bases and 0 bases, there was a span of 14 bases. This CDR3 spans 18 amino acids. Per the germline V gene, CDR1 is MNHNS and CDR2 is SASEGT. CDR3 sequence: CASSEAARAAANTGELFF. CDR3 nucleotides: TGTGCCAGCAGTGAAGCCGCAAGAGCGGCAGCGAACACCGGGGAGCTGTTTTTT.

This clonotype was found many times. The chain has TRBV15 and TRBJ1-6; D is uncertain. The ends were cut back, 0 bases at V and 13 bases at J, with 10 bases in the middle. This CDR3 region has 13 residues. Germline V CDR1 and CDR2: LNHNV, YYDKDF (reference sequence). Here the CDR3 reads CATSREKSEPLHF. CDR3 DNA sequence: TGTGCCACCAGCAGAGAGAAAAGCGAGCCCCTCCACTTT.

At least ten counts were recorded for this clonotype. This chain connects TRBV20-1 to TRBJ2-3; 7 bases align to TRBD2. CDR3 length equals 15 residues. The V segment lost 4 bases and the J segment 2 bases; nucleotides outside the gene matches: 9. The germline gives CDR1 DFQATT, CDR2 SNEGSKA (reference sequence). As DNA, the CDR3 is TGCAGTGCTACTAGCGGTACTACTATCACAGATACGCAGTATTTT. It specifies CSATSGTTITDTQYF.